Presented here are 5 T cell receptor beta chains from one specimen sequenced in a study of shared clonotypes between healthy human individuals. The method was immunoSEQ multiplex PCR; TCRdb's version includes in-frame clones alone and lacks a portion of them. The sample has about 1 million clones, approximately 68% seen once; the top ten hold roughly 1.5%. Sequencing was performed on memory CD4+ T cells sorted from blood. Subset meaning: CD45RA-negative fraction. The receptor source for this set is a man aged 18 to 30 in good health.

The sample holds a few counts of this clone. This chain joins TRBV30 and TRBJ1-4; the match to TRBD1 covers 8 bases. CDR1 and CDR2 (germline): GTSNPN, SVGIG (reference sequence). This CDR3 region has 14 residues. V lost 3 bases to trimming and J lost 5 bases; unmatched junction nucleotides: 5. The CDR3 reads CAWSPGGANEKLFF. The CDR3, as DNA: TGTGCCTGGAGCCCAGGGGGCGCGAATGAAAAACTGTTTTTT.

The CDR3 loop reads CARGAWGEQYF. The DNA for the CDR3 is TGTGCCAGGGGGGCCTGGGGGGAGCAGTACTTC. V is TRBV6-1 and J is TRBJ2-7; a possible D gene is TRBD1 (6 bases). With 9 bases removed from V and 7 bases from J, the gap between germline ends came to 13 bases. This CDR3 region has 11 residues. CDR1 is MNHNS and CDR2 is SASEGT in the germline V gene.

This clone was recorded at least ten times. The chain combines TRBV6-5 with TRBJ2-5; a weak D match, TRBD2 (6 bases). Germline CDR1 reads MNHEY; CDR2 reads SVGAGI. V lost 2 bases to trimming and J lost 1 base, with 11 bases between them. This CDR3 has 15 amino acids. CDR3 region: CASSYGDGGQETQYF. The CDR3 DNA reads as TGTGCCAGCAGTTACGGGGACGGGGGCCAAGAGACCCAGTACTTC.

This clone was recorded once. The rearrangement links TRBV5-1 to TRBJ1-2; 9 bases match TRBD1. CDR3 length equals 15 residues. The germline CDR1 and CDR2 sequences are SGHRS and YFSETQ. The V and J ends lost 4 bases and 0 bases, in that order; junction bases with no gene match: 4. CDR3 amino acids: CASSPGDRANYGYTF. The CDR3 DNA reads TGCGCCAGCAGCCCGGGGGACAGGGCTAACTATGGCTACACCTTC.

In its sample, this clone was seen a few times. The V and J genes are TRBV28 and TRBJ2-5; TRBD1 or TRBD2 may be the D gene (5 bases each). The germline V gene has CDR1 MDHEN and CDR2 SYDVKM. V lost 1 base and J 3 bases, leaving 9 bases between the germline ends. CDR3 length equals 14 residues. CDR3 sequence (DNA): TGTGCCAGCAGTTTATACGTGGGGGAAGAGACCCAGTACTTC. Amino acid sequence: CASSLYVGEETQYF.